The T cell receptor beta chain under discussion was sequenced for a study of CD8 T cells in ankylosing spondylitis. The study's findings and limits: As for the disease-linked clones, they showed a CD8+ phenotype and occurred at relatively low frequencies in peripheral blood. Roughly 8 highly homologous variants made up a TCR beta motif, and this motif appeared characteristic of ankylosing spondylitis blood.

A note on this clonotype: Antigen specificity is unknown.

A single record per CDR3 protein comes from TCRdb applying MiXCR to the 5' RACE reads. The sample holds a few hundred thousand distinct CDR3 sequences, roughly 13% seen once. Sequencing input: blood, either unsorted or a sorted T cell fraction (not recorded which). This sequence was found in a male donor with ankylosing spondylitis.

In nucleotides, the CDR3 is TGTGCCTGGAGTGTACGTAGGGCGGGTCAGCCCCAGCATTTT. The encoded protein is CAWSVRRAGQPQHF. J is TRBJ1-5 and V is TRBV30, with D hard to call. V dropped 0 bases and J dropped 6 bases, with 12 bases sitting between them. This CDR3 has 14 amino acids. Germline lookup yields CDR1 GTSNPN and CDR2 SVGIG (reference sequence).